Listed below are T cell receptor beta chains from one sample, sequenced in a study of T cell repertoires in cytomegalovirus infection. TCRdb re-called the reads with MiXCR, one entry per CDR3 protein. The data show under 850,000 distinct CDR3 sequences, around 31% seen once. For these receptors, no antigen is known. This sample comprised cultured PBMCs, obtained from culture after CMV antigen stimulation. Source of these receptors: a human donor in good health (CMV status not recorded). Some clones in this sample may be carry-over from other donors' samples. Each CDR3 is given with its conserved first and last residue. D genes are given only for firm matches. Not all rows give a size; the values are once, few, many and, for expanded clones, a class.

14 | TRBJ2-2 | . | TRBD1 | TRBV6-5 | TGTGCCAGCAGTTACAGGGGGCGGGCCGGGGAGCTGTTTTTT | CASSYRGRAGELFF
14 | TRBJ2-7 | . | . | TRBV27 | TGTGCCAGCAGTTCTACGGCAACTCCCTACGAGCAGTACTTC | CASSSTATPYEQYF
10 | TRBJ2-3 | . | . | TRBV5-6 | TGTGCCAGCAGCTCCTTTGCGCAGTATTTT | CASSSFAQYF
16 | TRBJ1-5 | . | TRBD1 | TRBV12-3/TRBV12-4 | TGTGCCAGCCCTCGGGCAGGGGGTTATAGCAATCAGCCCCAGCATTTT | CASPRAGGYSNQPQHF
16 | TRBJ1-1 | . | . | TRBV5-4 | TGTGCCAGCAGCTTGGCCGGGGGGGGCGCGGCCACTGAAGCTTTCTTT | CASSLAGGGAATEAFF
16 | TRBJ2-2 | . | TRBD1 | TRBV6-6 | TGTGCCAGCGGAAAGTGGGGGACAGGCGACACCGGGGAGCTGTTTTTT | CASGKWGTGDTGELFF
18 | TRBJ1-1 | many | . | TRBV7-2 | TGTGCCAGCAGCTTAAATCCCCCCGGGAGGGCCCGGAGGGCTGAAGCTTTCTTT | CASSLNPPGRARRAEAFF
14 | TRBJ1-2 | . | . | TRBV29-1 | TGCAGCGTTCAAGACAGACCAGCGGATTTGGGCTACACCTTC | CSVQDRPADLGYTF
15 | TRBJ2-7 | . | . | TRBV2 | TGTGCCAGCACCTTCACAGCTAGATCTTCCTACGAGCAGTACTTC | CASTFTARSSYEQYF
13 | TRBJ2-3 | . | . | TRBV7-9 | TGTGCCAGCAGCTTCGCCGACGCAGATACGCAGTATTTT | CASSFADADTQYF
12 | TRBJ1-2 | few | . | TRBV11-3 | TGTGCCAGCAGTGACGGAGGGGACGCTTTCACCTTC | CASSDGGDAFTF
15 | TRBJ2-1 | . | TRBD2 | TRBV20-1 | TGCAGTGCTCAGGGACTAGCGAACTCCTACAATGAGCAGTTCTTC | CSAQGLANSYNEQFF
14 | TRBJ1-2 | . | TRBD1 | TRBV28 | TGTGCCAGCACCATTTATCGACAGGGCTATGGCTACACCTTC | CASTIYRQGYGYTF
15 | TRBJ2-7 | many | . | TRBV7-2 | TGTGCCAGCAGCTTAGCGGTCCAGGCTCACCCAATGAAGTACTTC | CASSLAVQAHPMKYF
17 | TRBJ2-1 | . | TRBD2 | TRBV3-1 | TGTGCCAGCAGCCCCTCTTATGGGCGGGAGGGCGAAAATGAGCAGTTCTTC | CASSPSYGREGENEQFF
11 | TRBJ1-2 | few | . | TRBV24-1 | TGTGCCACCAGTTCAGAGTATGGCTACACCTTC | CATSSEYGYTF
16 | TRBJ2-3 | few | TRBD2 | TRBV6-2/TRBV6-3 | TGTGCCAGCAGTTACCAGCGGGGTGGGAGCACAGATACGCAGTATTTT | CASSYQRGGSTDTQYF
16 | TRBJ2-7 | . | TRBD2 | TRBV7-2 | TGTGCCAGCAGCTTAGATTCGGGAGGCTCACGTAACGAGCAGTACTTC | CASSLDSGGSRNEQYF
15 | TRBJ2-3 | . | TRBD2 | TRBV10-3 | TGTGCCATCAGTCCTAGCGGAACTAGCACAGATACGCAGTATTTT | CAISPSGTSTDTQYF
14 | TRBJ2-7 | . | . | TRBV20-1 | TGCAGTGCAACCGGGACCAGGAACTGGGCCGAGCAGTACTTC | CSATGTRNWAEQYF
11 | TRBJ2-1 | . | . | TRBV6-1 | TGTGCCAGCAGTGGGTACCGTGAGCAGTTCTTC | CASSGYREQFF
16 | TRBJ2-1 | many | TRBD2 | TRBV7-2 | TGTGCCAGCAGCCCAATAGCGGGAAAGGTTATGGATGAGCAGTTCTTC | CASSPIAGKVMDEQFF
16 | TRBJ2-7 | . | . | TRBV7-9 | TGTGCCAGCAGCTTAGGCCCACAGACAAGCTCCTACGAGCAGTACTTC | CASSLGPQTSSYEQYF
17 | TRBJ2-3 | . | . | TRBV11-2 | TGTGCCAGCAGCTTAGACCGGTGGCCCAGTAGCACAGATACGCAGTATTTT | CASSLDRWPSSTDTQYF
14 | TRBJ1-3 | many | . | TRBV12-3/TRBV12-4 | TGTGCCAGCAGTTTTGGTCTCTCTGGAAACACCATATATTTT | CASSFGLSGNTIYF
12 | TRBJ2-3 | once | . | TRBV6-6 | TGTGCCAGCAGTTTCTCCGGGAATACGCAGTATTTT | CASSFSGNTQYF
16 | TRBJ1-3 | many | . | TRBV7-9 | TGTGCCAGCAGCTTAGCCGGGCAGTTCTCTGGAAACACCATATATTTT | CASSLAGQFSGNTIYF
15 | TRBJ1-5 | few | . | TRBV28 | TGTGCCAGCAGTTCCCAGAGTTCTGGGGATCAGCCCCAGCATTTT | CASSSQSSGDQPQHF
18 | TRBJ2-3 | once | . | TRBV27 | TGTGCCAGCACCAAGTTTTGGCGGGGGACAGCCGCTACAGATACGCAGTATTTT | CASTKFWRGTAATDTQYF
14 | TRBJ1-5 | few | . | TRBV10-3 | TGTGCCATCAGTGGCGGACGGAGCAATCAGCCCCAGCATTTT | CAISGGRSNQPQHF
18 | TRBJ1-1 | . | TRBD1 | TRBV28 | TGTGCCAGCAGTCCCCCGGGACAGGGGCTCAGATCGAACACTGAAGCTTTCTTT | CASSPPGQGLRSNTEAFF
17 | TRBJ2-3 | . | TRBD2 | TRBV25-1 | TGTGCCAGCAGTGACCCCCCCCCGGGAGGTAGCACAGATACGCAGTATTTT | CASSDPPPGGSTDTQYF
17 | TRBJ2-2 | . | TRBD2 | TRBV20-1 | TGCAGTGCTAGAGATCCGCGGCGGGAGGAGAACACCGGGGAGCTGTTTTTT | CSARDPRREENTGELFF
14 | TRBJ2-1 | . | . | TRBV19 | TGTGCCAGTAGTATAGTGGCGGCCAACAATGAGCAGTTCTTC | CASSIVAANNEQFF
13 | TRBJ1-1 | once | . | TRBV20-1 | TGCAGCCCCGAGCGCAGGGCGGGGGTGGCGGCTTTCTTT | CSPERRAGVAAFF
15 | TRBJ1-5 | . | TRBD1 | TRBV12-3/TRBV12-4 | TGTGCCAGCAGTTACCAGGGGGCTCTCAATCAGCCCCAGCATTTT | CASSYQGALNQPQHF
14 | TRBJ2-3 | many | . | TRBV7-2 | TGTGCCAGCAGCTTAGAAGTTAAAACAGATACGCAGTATTTT | CASSLEVKTDTQYF
12 | TRBJ1-1 | . | . | TRBV14 | TGTGCCAGCAGCCAAGAATCGTCCGGGAGAACATTT | CASSQESSGRTF
13 | TRBJ1-4 | few | . | TRBV12-3/TRBV12-4 | TGTGCCAGCAGAGGGAGCGCTTATGAAAAACTGTTTTTT | CASRGSAYEKLFF
15 | TRBJ2-2 | . | TRBD2 | TRBV5-4 | TGTGCCAGCAGCCAGAGCGGGGGCTACACCGGGGAGCTGTTTTTT | CASSQSGGYTGELFF
15 | TRBJ1-2 | few | TRBD1 | TRBV27 | TGTGCCAGCAGTTTATTGGGGACAGAAAACTATGGCTACACCTTC | CASSLLGTENYGYTF
14 | TRBJ2-2 | few | . | TRBV14 | TGTGCCAGCAGCCAAAATACAGGGAACGGGGAGCTGTTTTTT | CASSQNTGNGELFF
14 | TRBJ2-1 | few | . | TRBV12-5 | TGTGCTAGTGGTTTGGCCATGGGAGTAAATGAGCAGTTCTTC | CASGLAMGVNEQFF
16 | TRBJ2-7 | few | TRBD1 | TRBV7-6 | TGTGCCAGCAGCTCAGTTTTGGGGACAGGGCCGGACGGGCAGTACTTC | CASSSVLGTGPDGQYF
13 | TRBJ1-2 | few | . | TRBV7-2 | TGTGCCAGCAGCTTATCCATCAAATCGGACTACACCTTC | CASSLSIKSDYTF
12 | TRBJ1-2 | many | . | TRBV7-2 | TGTGCCAGCAGATCGGACAGATATGGCTACACCTTC | CASRSDRYGYTF
15 | TRBJ1-1 | . | . | TRBV11-2 | TGTGCCAGCAGTCTAGGGGTGGGCTTCGGCACTGAAGCTTTCTTT | CASSLGVGFGTEAFF
16 | TRBJ1-5 | few | . | TRBV27 | TGTGCCAGCAGTACCATCCCCAGGGAGAGCAATCAGCCCCAGCATTTT | CASSTIPRESNQPQHF
17 | TRBJ1-5 | . | . | TRBV12-3/TRBV12-4 | TGTGCCAGCAGCCCACCAGGATCCCCAGGGATTGATCAGCCCCAGCATTTT | CASSPPGSPGIDQPQHF
15 | TRBJ2-3 | . | . | TRBV7-6 | TGTGCCAGCAGCTTAACGGAAGGCTGGGGAGATACGCAGTATTTT | CASSLTEGWGDTQYF
12 | TRBJ2-3 | . | . | TRBV12-3/TRBV12-4 | TGTGCCACCCGAAGGGGCACATATACGCAGTATTTT | CATRRGTYTQYF